Listed here is a single TCR beta chain. Its specificity is unknown. The data are from a study of long-term antiretroviral therapy in people with HIV. Study-wide context: The 2015 immediate-ART recommendation was preceded by the earliest samples by about a decade.

General observations from the study: HIV repertoire CDR3 lengths ranged less widely than those of controls. It was not possible to obtain data on ART adherence, viral resistance or therapy changes.

Running of the v3.0 immunoSEQ assay took place at survey level. Produced via immunoSEQ multiplex PCR; TCRdb's table is partial and in-frame only. The sample carries about 25,000 clones, 80% to 90% recorded once. This CDR3 contains 15 residues. With V trimmed by 4 bases and J by 4 bases, 9 bases remained unmatched. Germline values: CDR1 SEHNR, CDR2 FQNEAQ (reference sequence). HIV-positive participants all received treatment in the United States. This sequence was found in a man aged 18 to 29 with HIV. The source was unsorted PBMCs, collected 3 years after starting antiretroviral therapy. The rearrangement links TRBV7-9 to TRBJ2-5; 7 bases align to TRBD1. The CDR3 bases are TGTGCCAGCAGCTACCGTCGAGGGGGCGCAGAGACCCAGTACTTC. Translating gives CASSYRRGGAETQYF.